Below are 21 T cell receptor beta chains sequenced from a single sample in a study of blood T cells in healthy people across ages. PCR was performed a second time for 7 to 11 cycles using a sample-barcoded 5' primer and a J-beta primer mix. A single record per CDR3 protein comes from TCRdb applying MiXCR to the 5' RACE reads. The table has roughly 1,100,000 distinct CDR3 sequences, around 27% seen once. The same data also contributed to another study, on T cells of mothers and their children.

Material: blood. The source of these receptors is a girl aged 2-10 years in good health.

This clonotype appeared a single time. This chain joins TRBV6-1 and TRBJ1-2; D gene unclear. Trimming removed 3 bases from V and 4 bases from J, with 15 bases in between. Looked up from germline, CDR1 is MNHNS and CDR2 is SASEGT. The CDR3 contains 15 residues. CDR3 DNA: TGTGCCAGCAGTGATGTTTTTGGGGAAGGCTATGGCTACACCTTC. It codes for CASSDVFGEGYGYTF.

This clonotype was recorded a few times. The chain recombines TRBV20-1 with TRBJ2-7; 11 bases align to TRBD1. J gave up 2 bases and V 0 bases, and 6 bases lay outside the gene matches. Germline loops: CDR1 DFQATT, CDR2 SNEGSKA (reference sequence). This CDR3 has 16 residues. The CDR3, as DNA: TGCAGTGCTAGAGATTTATCGGGACAGGGGGCCTACGAGCAGTACTTC. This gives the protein CSARDLSGQGAYEQYF.

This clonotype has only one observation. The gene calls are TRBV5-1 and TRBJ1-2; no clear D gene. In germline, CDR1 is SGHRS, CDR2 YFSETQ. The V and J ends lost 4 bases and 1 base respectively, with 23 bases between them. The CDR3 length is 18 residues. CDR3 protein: CASSPDAPSPTYNYGYTF. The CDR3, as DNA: TGCGCCAGCAGCCCTGACGCCCCAAGCCCTACTTATAACTATGGCTACACCTTC.

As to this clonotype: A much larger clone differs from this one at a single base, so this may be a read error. CDR3 sequence reads: CASSFFSTDTQYF. The CDR3 DNA is TGTGCCAGCAGTTTTTTTAGCACAGATACGCAGTATTTT. The chain has TRBV12-3 or TRBV12-4 and TRBJ2-3, with D unresolved. Trimming took off 3 bases at V and 0 bases at J, with 4 bases between the two ends. The CDR3 consists of 13 residues.

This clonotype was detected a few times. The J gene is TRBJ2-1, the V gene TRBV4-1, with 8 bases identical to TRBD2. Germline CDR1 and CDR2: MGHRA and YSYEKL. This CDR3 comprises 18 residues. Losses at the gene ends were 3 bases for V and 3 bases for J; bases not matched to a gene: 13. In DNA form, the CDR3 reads TGCGCCAGCAGCCAGGTTATTAGCTTAGCGGGGAACTACAATGAGCAGTTCTTC. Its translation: CASSQVISLAGNYNEQFF.

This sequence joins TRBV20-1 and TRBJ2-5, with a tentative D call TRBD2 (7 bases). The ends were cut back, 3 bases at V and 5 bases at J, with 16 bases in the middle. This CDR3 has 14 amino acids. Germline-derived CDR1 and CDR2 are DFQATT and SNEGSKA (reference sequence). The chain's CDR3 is CSARVGGTMETQYF. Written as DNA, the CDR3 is TGCAGTGCTAGGGTCGGGGGGACAATGGAGACCCAGTACTTC.

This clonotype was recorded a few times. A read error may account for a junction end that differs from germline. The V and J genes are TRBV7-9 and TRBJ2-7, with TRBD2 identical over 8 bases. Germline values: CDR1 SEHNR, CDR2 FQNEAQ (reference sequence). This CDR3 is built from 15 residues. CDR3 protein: CASSLGIAGSYGQYF. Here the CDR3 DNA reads TGTGCCAGCAGCTTAGGAATAGCGGGATCATACGGGCAGTACTTC.

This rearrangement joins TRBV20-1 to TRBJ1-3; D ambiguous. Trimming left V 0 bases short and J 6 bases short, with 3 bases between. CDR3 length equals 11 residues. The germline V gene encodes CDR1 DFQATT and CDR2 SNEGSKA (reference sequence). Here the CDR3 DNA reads TGCAGTGCTAGAGATACAAACACCATATATTTT. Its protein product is CSARDTNTIYF.

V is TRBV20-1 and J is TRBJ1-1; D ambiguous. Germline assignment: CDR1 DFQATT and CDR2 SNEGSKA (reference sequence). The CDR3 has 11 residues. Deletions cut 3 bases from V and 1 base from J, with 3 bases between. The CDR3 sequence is CSASENTEAFF. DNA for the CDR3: TGCAGTGCTAGTGAGAACACTGAAGCTTTCTTT.

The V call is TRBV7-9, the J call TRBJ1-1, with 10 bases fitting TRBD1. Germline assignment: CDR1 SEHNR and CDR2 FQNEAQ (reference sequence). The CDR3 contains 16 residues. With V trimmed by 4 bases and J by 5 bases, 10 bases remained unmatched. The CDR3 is CASSSWTGGAKTEAFF. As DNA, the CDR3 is TGTGCCAGCAGCTCGTGGACAGGGGGGGCAAAAACTGAAGCTTTCTTT.

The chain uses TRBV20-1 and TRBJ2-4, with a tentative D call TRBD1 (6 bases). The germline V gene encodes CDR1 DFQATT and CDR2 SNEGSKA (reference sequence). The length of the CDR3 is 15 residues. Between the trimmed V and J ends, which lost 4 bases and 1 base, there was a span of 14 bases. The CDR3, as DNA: TGCAGTGCTACCTCAGGGGAGAGGGCCAAAAACATTCAGTACTTC. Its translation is CSATSGERAKNIQYF.

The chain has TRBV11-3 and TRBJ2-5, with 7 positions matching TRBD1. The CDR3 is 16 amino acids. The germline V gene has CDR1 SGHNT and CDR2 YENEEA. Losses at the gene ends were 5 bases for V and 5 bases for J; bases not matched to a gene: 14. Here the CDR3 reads CASSRVGGLPLETQYF. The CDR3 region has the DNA TGTGCCAGCAGCCGAGTAGGGGGCCTTCCCTTGGAGACCCAGTACTTC.

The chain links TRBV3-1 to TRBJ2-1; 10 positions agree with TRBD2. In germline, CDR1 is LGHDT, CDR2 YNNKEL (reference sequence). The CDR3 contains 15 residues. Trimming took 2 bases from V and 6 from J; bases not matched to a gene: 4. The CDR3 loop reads CASSQRSGGFNEQFF. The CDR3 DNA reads TGTGCCAGCAGCCAACGTAGCGGGGGGTTCAATGAGCAGTTCTTC.

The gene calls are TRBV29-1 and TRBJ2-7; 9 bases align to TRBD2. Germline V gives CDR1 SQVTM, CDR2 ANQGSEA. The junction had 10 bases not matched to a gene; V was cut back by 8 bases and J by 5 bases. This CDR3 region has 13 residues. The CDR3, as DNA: TGCAGCTCAATCCCGGCGGGAGGGCACGAGCAGTACTTC. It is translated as CSSIPAGGHEQYF.

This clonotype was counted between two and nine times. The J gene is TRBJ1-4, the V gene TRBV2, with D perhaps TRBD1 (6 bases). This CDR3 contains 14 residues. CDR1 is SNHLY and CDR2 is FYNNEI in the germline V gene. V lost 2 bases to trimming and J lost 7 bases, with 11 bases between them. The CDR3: CASSEWGGPEKLFF. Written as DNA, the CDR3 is TGTGCCAGCAGTGAATGGGGGGGCCCTGAAAAACTGTTTTTT.

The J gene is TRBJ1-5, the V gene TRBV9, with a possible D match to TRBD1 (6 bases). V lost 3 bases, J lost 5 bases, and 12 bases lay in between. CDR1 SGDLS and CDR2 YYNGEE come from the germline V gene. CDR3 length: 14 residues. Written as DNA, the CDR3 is TGTGCCAGCAGCGCCGGGGGCTTGTATCAGCCCCAGCATTTT. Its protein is CASSAGGLYQPQHF.

CDR3 coding DNA: TGTGCCAGCAGCCTTACTGGGGGAAATCCCTACGAGCAGTACTTC. Amino acids: CASSLTGGNPYEQYF. J is TRBJ2-7 and V is TRBV4-2; perhaps D is TRBD1 or TRBD2 (5 bases each). The germline CDR1 and CDR2 sequences are LGHNA and YNFKEQ. V was cut by 4 bases and J by 2 bases, with 15 bases left in between. The CDR3 spans 15 residues.

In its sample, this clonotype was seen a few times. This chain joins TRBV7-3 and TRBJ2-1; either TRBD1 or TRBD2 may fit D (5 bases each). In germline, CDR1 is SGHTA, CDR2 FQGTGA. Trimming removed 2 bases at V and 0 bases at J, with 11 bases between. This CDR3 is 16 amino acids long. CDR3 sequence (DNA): TGTGCCAGCAGCTTACTCGGGGCAAGCTCCTACAATGAGCAGTTCTTC. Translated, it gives CASSLLGASSYNEQFF.

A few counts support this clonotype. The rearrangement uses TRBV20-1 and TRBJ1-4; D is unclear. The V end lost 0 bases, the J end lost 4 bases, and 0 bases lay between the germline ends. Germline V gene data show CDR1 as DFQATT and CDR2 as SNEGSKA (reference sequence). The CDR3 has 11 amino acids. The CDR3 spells CSARDNEKLFF. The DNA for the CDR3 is TGCAGTGCTAGAGATAATGAAAAACTGTTTTTT.

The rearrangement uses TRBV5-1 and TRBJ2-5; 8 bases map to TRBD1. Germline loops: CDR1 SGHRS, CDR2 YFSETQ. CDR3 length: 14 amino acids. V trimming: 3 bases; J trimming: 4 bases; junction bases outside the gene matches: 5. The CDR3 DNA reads TGCGCCAGCAGCTCCGCAGGGGGCGGAGAGACCCAGTACTTC. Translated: CASSSAGGGETQYF.

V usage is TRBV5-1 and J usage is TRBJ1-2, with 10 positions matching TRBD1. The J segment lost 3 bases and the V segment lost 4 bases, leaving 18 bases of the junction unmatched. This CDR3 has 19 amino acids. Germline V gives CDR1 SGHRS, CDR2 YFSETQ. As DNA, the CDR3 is TGCGCCAGCAGCGTTGGGACCGGGACAGGGGTTGATGGTGACTATGGCTACACCTTC. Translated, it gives CASSVGTGTGVDGDYGYTF.